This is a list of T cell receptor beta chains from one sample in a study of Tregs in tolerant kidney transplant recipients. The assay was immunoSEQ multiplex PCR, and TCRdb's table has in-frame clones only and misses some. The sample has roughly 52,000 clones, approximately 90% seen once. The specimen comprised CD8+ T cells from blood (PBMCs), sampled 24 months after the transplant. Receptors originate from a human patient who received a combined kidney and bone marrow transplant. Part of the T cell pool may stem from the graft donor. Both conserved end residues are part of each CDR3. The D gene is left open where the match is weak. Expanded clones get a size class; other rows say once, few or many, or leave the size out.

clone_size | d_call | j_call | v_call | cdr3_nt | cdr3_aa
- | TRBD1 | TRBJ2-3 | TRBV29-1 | TGCAGCGTTGGAGGGACAGGGGCTGGCACAGATACGCAGTATTTT | CSVGGTGAGTDTQYF
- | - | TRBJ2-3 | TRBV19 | TGTGCCAGTAGTCCCATCGGGGTGAGCACAGATACGCAGTATTTT | CASSPIGVSTDTQYF
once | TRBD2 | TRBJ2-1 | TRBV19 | TGTGCCAGTAGTATCCTAGCGGGAGATTTTTATGAGCAGTTCTTC | CASSILAGDFYEQFF
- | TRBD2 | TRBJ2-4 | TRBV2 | TGTGCCAGCAGTGTCTCGCGGGAGGGCCTGGGGGCAGCCAAAAACATTCAGTACTTC | CASSVSREGLGAAKNIQYF
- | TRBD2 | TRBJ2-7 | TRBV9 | TGTGCCAGCAGCGGAACTAGCGGGAGCTACGAGCAGTACTTC | CASSGTSGSYEQYF
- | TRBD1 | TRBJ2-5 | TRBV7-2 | TGTGCCAGCAGCCATTCCCCTCAGGGGGCGAGGGAGACCCAGTACTTC | CASSHSPQGARETQYF
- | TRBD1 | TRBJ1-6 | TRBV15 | TGTGCCACCAGCAGAGATCTTCGGGACAGGGAACCGAATAATTCACCCCTCCACTTT | CATSRDLRDREPNNSPLHF
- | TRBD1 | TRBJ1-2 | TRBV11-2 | TGTGCCAGCAGCTTAGATTACGGACAGGGGGATGGCTACACCTTC | CASSLDYGQGDGYTF
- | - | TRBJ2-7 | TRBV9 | TGTGCCAGCAGCGTAGCGTCCCAGGGTTACGAGCAGTACTTC | CASSVASQGYEQYF
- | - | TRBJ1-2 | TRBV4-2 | TGTGCCAGCAGCCAAGTGGAGGGCTTCTATGGCTACACCTTC | CASSQVEGFYGYTF
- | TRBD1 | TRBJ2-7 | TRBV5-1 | TGCGCCAGCAGCGAGGGACAGGGGGTAACCTACGAGCAGTACTTC | CASSEGQGVTYEQYF
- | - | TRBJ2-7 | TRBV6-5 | TGTGCCAGCAGTTACGCCGGGCCGGACACCTACGAGCAGTACTTC | CASSYAGPDTYEQYF
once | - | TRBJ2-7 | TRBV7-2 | TGTGCCAGCAGCTTAGTCCTTATCTACGAGCAGTACTTC | CASSLVLIYEQYF
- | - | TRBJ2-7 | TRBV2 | TGTGCCACCTATAGTGCCTCTTCCTACGAGCAGTACTTC | CATYSASSYEQYF
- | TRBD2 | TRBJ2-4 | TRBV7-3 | TGTGCCAGCAGCCCTGGACTAGCGGGGTTCAAAAACATTCAGTACTTC | CASSPGLAGFKNIQYF
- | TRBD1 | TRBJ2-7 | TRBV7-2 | TGTGCCAGCAGCTTTGGGGGACAGACGTACGAGCAGTACTTC | CASSFGGQTYEQYF
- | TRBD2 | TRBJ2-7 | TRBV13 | TGTGCCAGCAGCTTGTGGGGTAGCGGGAGCTCCTACGAGCAGTACTTC | CASSLWGSGSSYEQYF
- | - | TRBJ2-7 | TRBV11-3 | TGTGCCAGCAGCTTATCAGGGTATCCCTCCTACGAGCAGTACTTC | CASSLSGYPSYEQYF
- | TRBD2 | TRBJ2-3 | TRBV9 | TGTGCCAGCAGCTTCTCCCGACTAGCGGGAGGGGGGACAGATACGCAGTATTTT | CASSFSRLAGGGTDTQYF
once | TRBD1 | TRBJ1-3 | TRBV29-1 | TGCAGCGGGCAGGGGGCCACTGGAAACACCATATATTTT | CSGQGATGNTIYF
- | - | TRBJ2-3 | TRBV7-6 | TGTGCCAGCAGCGGTACCGAGACATCAGATACGCAGTATTTT | CASSGTETSDTQYF
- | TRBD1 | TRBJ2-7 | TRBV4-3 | TGCGCCAGCAGCCGTGGACAGGGGACAGGGTACGAGCAGTACTTC | CASSRGQGTGYEQYF
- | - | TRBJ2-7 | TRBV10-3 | TGTGCCATCGGAGCTTCGGACTTCTACGAGCAGTACTTC | CAIGASDFYEQYF
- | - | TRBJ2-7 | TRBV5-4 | TGTGCCAGCAGCTTGGGTTTCACCTACGAGCAGTACTTC | CASSLGFTYEQYF
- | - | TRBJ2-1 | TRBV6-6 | TGTGCCAGCAGTTACTCGGGAGAGGCTTTCAATGAGCAGTTCTTC | CASSYSGEAFNEQFF
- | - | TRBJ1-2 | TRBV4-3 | TGCGCCAGCAGCCAAGATGTTGACGGTCTAGTCTATGGCTACACCTTC | CASSQDVDGLVYGYTF
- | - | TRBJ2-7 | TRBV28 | TGTGCCACAGCAGGGTACTCCTACGAGCAGTACTTC | CATAGYSYEQYF
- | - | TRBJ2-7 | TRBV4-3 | TGCGCCAGCAGCCAAGGGTTTGGGACTGGCCTCTACGAGCAGTACTTC | CASSQGFGTGLYEQYF
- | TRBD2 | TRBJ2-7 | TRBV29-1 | TGCAGCGTTTACCTGACTAGCGGGAGTGGCGAGCAGTACTTC | CSVYLTSGSGEQYF
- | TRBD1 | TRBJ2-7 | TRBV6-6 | TGTGCCAGCAGTTCAGGGGGAGACCCAAACTACGAGCAGTACTTC | CASSSGGDPNYEQYF
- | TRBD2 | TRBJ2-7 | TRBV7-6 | TGTGCCAGCAGCCCGGGAGGAGCAGGGCCTTCCTACGAGCAGTACTTC | CASSPGGAGPSYEQYF
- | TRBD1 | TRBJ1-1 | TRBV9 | TGTGCCAGCAGCCTCTCGACAGGGGGGAACACTGAAGCTTTCTTT | CASSLSTGGNTEAFF
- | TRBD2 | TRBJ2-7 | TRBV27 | TGTGCCAGCGGTCTAGCGGGAGTAAACGAGCAGTACTTC | CASGLAGVNEQYF
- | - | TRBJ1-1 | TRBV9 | TGTGCCAGCAGCGGAAGGGGAGGGACTGAAGCTTTCTTT | CASSGRGGTEAFF
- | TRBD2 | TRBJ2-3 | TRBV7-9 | TGTGCCAGCAGTTCTACGAGCGGGAGTTGGACAGATACGCAGTATTTT | CASSSTSGSWTDTQYF
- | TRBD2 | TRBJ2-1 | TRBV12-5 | TGTGCTAGTGGTTTGCCCCTAGGGGAGGGATCCTACAATGAGCAGTTCTTC | CASGLPLGEGSYNEQFF
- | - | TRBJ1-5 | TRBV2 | TGTGCCAGCAGTGGCAATGAGCATCTAAATCAGCCCCAGCATTTT | CASSGNEHLNQPQHF
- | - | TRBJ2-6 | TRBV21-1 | TGTGCCAGCAGCTCTCGTGCCGGCTCTGGGGCCAACGTCCTGACTTTC | CASSSRAGSGANVLTF
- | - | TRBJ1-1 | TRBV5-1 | TGCGCCAGCAGCTTGGTGTACCCGAGCACTGAAGCTTTCTTT | CASSLVYPSTEAFF
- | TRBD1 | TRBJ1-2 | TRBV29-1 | TGCAGCGTTGACTTCGGGACAGCAAACTATGGCTACACCTTC | CSVDFGTANYGYTF
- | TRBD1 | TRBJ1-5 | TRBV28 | TGTGCCAGCAGTCGAGTTGACAGGGGCGGTCAGCCCCAGCATTTT | CASSRVDRGGQPQHF
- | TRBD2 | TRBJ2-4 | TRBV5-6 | TGTGCCAGCAGCTTGTTTTTTGTAGCGGGCTTAGTAAACATTCAGTACTTC | CASSLFFVAGLVNIQYF
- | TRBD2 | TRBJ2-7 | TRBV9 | TGTGCCAGCAGCGTAGGGGACTACCCCTACGAGCAGTACTTC | CASSVGDYPYEQYF
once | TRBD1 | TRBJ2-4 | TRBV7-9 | TGTGCCAGCAGCTCAACAGGGGGCATATCCAAAAACATTCAGTACTTC | CASSSTGGISKNIQYF
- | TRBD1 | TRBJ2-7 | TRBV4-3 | TGCGCCAGCAGCTTCGGACAGGGAGAACTCTACGAGCAGTACTTC | CASSFGQGELYEQYF
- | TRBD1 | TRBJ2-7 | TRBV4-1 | TGCGCCAGCAGCGAGAGGACAGGGGGTATATACGAGCAGTACTTC | CASSERTGGIYEQYF
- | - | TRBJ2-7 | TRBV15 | TGTGCCACCAGCAGAGATCCAGGGGCGGCGATCGAGCAGTACTTC | CATSRDPGAAIEQYF
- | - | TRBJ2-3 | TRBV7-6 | TGTGCCAGCAGCTTCAATTACGGGGGTAGGAGTTTCGTCACAGATACGCAGTATTTT | CASSFNYGGRSFVTDTQYF
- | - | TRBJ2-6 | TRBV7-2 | TGTGCCAGCAGCTTAGACCACTCGGCCAACGTCCTGACTTTC | CASSLDHSANVLTF
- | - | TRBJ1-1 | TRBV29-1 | TGCAGCGCAAACTTTGGACAGGAAGCTTTCTTT | CSANFGQEAFF
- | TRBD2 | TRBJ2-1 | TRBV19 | TGTGCCAGTAGTATCCCAGCGGGGGGGAATGAGCAGTTCTTC | CASSIPAGGNEQFF
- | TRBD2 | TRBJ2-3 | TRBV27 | TGTGCCAGCGTCGGGGGGGGGCCGGGCTATACGCAGTATTTT | CASVGGGPGYTQYF